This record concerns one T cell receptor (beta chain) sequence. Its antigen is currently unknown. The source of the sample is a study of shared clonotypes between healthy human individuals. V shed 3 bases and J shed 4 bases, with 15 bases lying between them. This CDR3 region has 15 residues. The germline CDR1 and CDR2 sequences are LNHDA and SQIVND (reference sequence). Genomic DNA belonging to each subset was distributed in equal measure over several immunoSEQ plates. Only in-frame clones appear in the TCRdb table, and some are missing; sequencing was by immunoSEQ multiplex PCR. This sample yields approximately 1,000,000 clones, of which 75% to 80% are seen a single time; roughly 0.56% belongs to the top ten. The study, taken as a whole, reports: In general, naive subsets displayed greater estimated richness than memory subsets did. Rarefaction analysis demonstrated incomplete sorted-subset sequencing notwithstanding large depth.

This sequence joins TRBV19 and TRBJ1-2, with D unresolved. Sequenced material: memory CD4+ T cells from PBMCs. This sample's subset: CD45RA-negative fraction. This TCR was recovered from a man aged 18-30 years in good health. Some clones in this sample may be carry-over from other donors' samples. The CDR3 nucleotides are TGTGCCAGTAGTATTTATGTTGGTACAAGCTATGGCTACACCTTC. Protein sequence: CASSIYVGTSYGYTF.